The next 13 T cell receptor beta chains were all read from a single sample in a study of blood T cell repertoires in COVID-19. Sequenced by immunoSEQ multiplex PCR; TCRdb stores in-frame clones only, minus some. The top ten clones hold roughly 8.8% of a sample with about 170,000 clones, 85% of them seen once. The sequenced material came from peripheral blood. Receptors were obtained from a woman older than 75 with COVID-19, enrolled during active disease.

The chain has TRBV19 and TRBJ2-1; 7 bases are shared with TRBD1. In germline, CDR1 is LNHDA, CDR2 SQIVND (reference sequence). V lost 6 bases and J lost 8; bases outside the gene matches: 13. The CDR3 is 15 amino acids. CDR3 sequence: CASSDRDRGSYEQFF. The CDR3 coding sequence is TGTGCCAGTAGCGACCGGGACAGAGGTTCATATGAGCAGTTCTTC.

This chain uses TRBV5-1 with TRBJ2-5; D not certain. Germline V lookup: CDR1 SGHRS, CDR2 YFSETQ. V gave up 0 bases and J gave up 6 bases, with 6 bases separating them. This CDR3 has 12 residues. In DNA, the CDR3 is TGCGCCAGCAGCTTGGGGCGGCAGACCCAGTACTTC. Translated, it gives CASSLGRQTQYF.

The V and J genes are TRBV5-1 and TRBJ2-1; tentatively, D is TRBD1 or TRBD2 (5 bases each). The CDR3 covers 14 residues. Germline lookup yields CDR1 SGHRS and CDR2 YFSETQ. Trimming shortened V by 4 bases and J by 6 bases, and 14 bases separated the two germline ends. Written as DNA, the CDR3 is TGCGCCAGCAGCGTGGACACTGGGAGCAATGAGCAGTTCTTC. Translating gives CASSVDTGSNEQFF. The variable domain in full, with the rest retrieved from reference TRBV5-1 and TRBJ2-1, is KAGVTQTPRYLIKTRGQQVTLSCSPISGHRSVSWYQQTPGQGLQFLFEYFSETQRNKGNFPGRFSGRQFSNSRSEMNVSTLELGDSALYLCASSVDTGSNEQFFGPGTRLTVL.

V is TRBV9 and J is TRBJ2-7, with 11 bases lining up with TRBD2. With 2 bases clipped from V and 7 bases from J, the junction kept 8 bases outside the gene matches. The CDR3 extends over 15 amino acids. The germline gives CDR1 SGDLS, CDR2 YYNGEE. CDR3 in DNA: TGTGCCAGCAGCGTTAACCCCGGGACTAGCGGTGAGCAGTACTTC. Its translation is CASSVNPGTSGEQYF.

This sequence joins TRBV6-2 or TRBV6-3 and TRBJ2-1, with D perhaps being TRBD1 or TRBD2 (9 bases each). Germline V gene data show CDR1 as MNHEY and CDR2 as SVGEGT. CDR3 length equals 18 residues. Trimming took off 8 bases at V and 9 bases at J, with 32 bases between the two ends. In DNA, the CDR3 is TGTGCCAGCTGCCGGGACAGGGAAATTGGCGGGAGGGCCGTTGAGCAGTTCTTC. Translating gives CASCRDREIGGRAVEQFF.

The chain uses TRBV5-4 and TRBJ1-3, with TRBD1 matching 11 bases. Germline V gene data show CDR1 as SGHNT and CDR2 as YYREEE (reference sequence). V lost 4 bases and J lost 3; bases outside the gene matches: 9. This CDR3 has 17 amino acids. The CDR3 protein is CASSLTGTGGGGNTIYF. CDR3 nucleotides: TGTGCCAGCAGCCTTACCGGGACAGGGGGAGGTGGAAACACCATATATTTT.

V usage is TRBV12-3 or TRBV12-4 and J usage is TRBJ1-4; D not certain. The CDR3 is 11 amino acids. With 6 bases removed from V and 5 bases from J, the gap between germline ends came to 4 bases. The CDR3 loop reads CASSPNEKLFF. DNA for the CDR3: TGTGCCAGCAGCCCAAATGAAAAACTGTTTTTT.

Concerning this clone itself: This specimen includes other DNA sequences encoding the same CDR3. This sequence joins TRBV5-1 and TRBJ2-3; D is perhaps TRBD2 (5 bases). V was clipped by 0 bases and J by 0 bases, with 11 bases between them. Germline values: CDR1 SGHRS, CDR2 YFSETQ. The CDR3 has 16 amino acids. The CDR3: CASSLGASGSTDTQYF. The CDR3 nucleotides are TGCGCCAGCAGCTTGGGTGCCAGCGGAAGCACAGATACGCAGTATTTT.

This chain links TRBV11-2 with TRBJ1-1, with D maybe TRBD1 (6 bases). Per germline, CDR1 SGHAT and CDR2 FQNNGV. This CDR3 comprises 15 residues. V lost 5 bases and J lost 5, with 18 bases in between. The CDR3 loop reads CASSLQATQGTEAFF. The CDR3 DNA reads TGTGCCAGCAGCCTACAAGCTACACAGGGAACTGAAGCTTTCTTT.

The chain joins TRBV5-6 to TRBJ2-5; possible D gene TRBD1, 5 bases. V dropped 4 bases and J dropped 5 bases, with 15 bases sitting between them. CDR1 SGHDT and CDR2 YYEEEE come from the germline V gene. The CDR3 consists of 14 residues. This chain's CDR3 is CASSVAGRRETQYF. The CDR3 DNA follows: TGTGCCAGCAGCGTCGCAGGGCGCCGGGAGACCCAGTACTTC.

This sequence joins TRBV6-6 and TRBJ1-2; D is possibly TRBD1 (5 bases). V was clipped by 5 bases and J by 6 bases, with 28 bases between them. CDR3 length equals 18 residues. Germline CDR1 reads MNHNY; CDR2 reads SVGAGI (reference sequence). The CDR3: CASSHQGGTWLVRDGYTF. In DNA form, the CDR3 reads TGTGCCAGCAGTCACCAGGGAGGGACGTGGCTAGTGAGGGATGGCTACACCTTC.

This chain links TRBV5-1 with TRBJ2-2; TRBD2 might be the D (6 bases). Trimming removed 4 bases from V and 2 bases from J, with 9 bases in between. The germline V gene has CDR1 SGHRS and CDR2 YFSETQ. The CDR3 is 14 amino acids. CDR3 region: CASSPEGNTGELFF. The DNA of the CDR3 is TGCGCCAGCAGCCCGGAGGGAAACACCGGGGAGCTGTTTTTT.

Comments on this clone: Other DNA variants within this sample encode the same CDR3. The V call is TRBV5-1, the J call TRBJ1-1; possibly TRBD1 for D (5 bases). The CDR3 runs to 13 residues. V was cut by 5 bases and J by 1 base, with 9 bases left in between. Germline V gives CDR1 SGHRS, CDR2 YFSETQ. CDR3 coding DNA: TGCGCCAGCAGGGATCAGGGGAACACTGAAGCTTTCTTT. Translation: CASRDQGNTEAFF. The whole variable domain, filled in from reference TRBV5-1 and TRBJ1-1, reads KAGVTQTPRYLIKTRGQQVTLSCSPISGHRSVSWYQQTPGQGLQFLFEYFSETQRNKGNFPGRFSGRQFSNSRSEMNVSTLELGDSALYLCASRDQGNTEAFFGQGTRLTVV.